The clone carrying this T cell receptor (beta chain) has just a few counts. The sample is drawn from a study of CD8+ T cells in alopecia areata. With V trimmed by 0 bases and J by 5 bases, 5 bases remained unmatched. The germline CDR1 and CDR2 sequences are LGHNA and YSLEER. The length of the CDR3 is 16 residues. Sequencing used cDNA as its template, made by extracting RNA and reverse transcribing it. Generated by immunoSEQ multiplex PCR, the TCRdb table keeps only in-frame clones and is missing some. Among 200,000 to 250,000 clones listed, roughly 64% were seen once. Treatment specified: oral pan-JAK inhibitor, 5-10 mg twice daily.

The sequenced sample was CD4+ T cells sorted from blood, obtained at week 4, from a patient treated with tofacitinib. This clonotype was obtained from a human donor with alopecia areata. The gene calls are TRBV4-3 and TRBJ1-3; 9 positions agree with TRBD1. DNA of the CDR3: TGCGCCAGCAGCCAAGAATCTGGGACAGGGAGAAACACCATATATTTT. Its protein product is CASSQESGTGRNTIYF.